The 20 T cell receptor beta chains in this list originate from one sample, sequenced in a study of T cell responses to AZD1222 COVID-19 vaccine. Clones were sequenced by immunoSEQ multiplex PCR, and TCRdb holds only the in-frame ones, with some missing. The table shows 130,000 or so clones, with more than 90% occurring only once. This specimen consisted of peripheral blood, obtained on day 0 of AZD1222 vaccination. These receptors originate from an adult in good health.

V usage is TRBV2 and J usage is TRBJ2-7, with D uncertain. The germline V gene encodes CDR1 SNHLY and CDR2 FYNNEI. V lost 7 bases and J lost 4, with 11 bases in between. The CDR3 contains 12 residues. CDR3 DNA sequence: TGTGCCAGCATTACGGACGGGTACGAGCAGTACTTC. Translating gives CASITDGYEQYF.

The chain is built from TRBV20-1 and TRBJ1-5; no reliable D call. V was clipped by 3 bases and J by 3 bases, with 15 bases between them. Germline V gene sequence: CDR1 DFQATT, CDR2 SNEGSKA (reference sequence). CDR3 length equals 15 residues. The CDR3 region has the DNA TGCAGTGCTAGTCCACAAGGACCGTTCAATCAGCCCCAGCATTTT. Its protein product is CSASPQGPFNQPQHF.

The rearrangement joins TRBV27 to TRBJ2-7; tentative D call: TRBD1 (6 bases). The V gene lost 3 bases and the J gene lost 5 bases, with 11 bases spanning the gap. Germline V gene lookup returns CDR1 MNHEY and CDR2 SMNVEV (reference sequence). The CDR3 is 13 amino acids. DNA for the CDR3: TGTGCCAGCAGTTTGGTCAGGGGCGACGAGCAGTACTTC. It is translated as CASSLVRGDEQYF.

The chain joins TRBV9 to TRBJ2-7; 10 bases agree with TRBD1. The junction had 10 bases not matched to a gene; V was cut back by 6 bases and J by 4 bases. This CDR3 has 15 residues. Germline V CDR1 and CDR2: SGDLS, YYNGEE. CDR3 in DNA: TGTGCCAGCACGCGGGGGACAGGGGAATCTTACGAGCAGTACTTC. Amino acid sequence: CASTRGTGESYEQYF.

The chain employs TRBV9 and TRBJ1-3; 7 nucleotides match TRBD1. CDR1 and CDR2 (germline): SGDLS, YYNGEE. The CDR3 contains 14 residues. The junction had 1 base not matched to a gene; V was cut back by 3 bases and J by 1 base. DNA for the CDR3: TGTGCCAGCAGCGCAGGGGGTTCTGGAAACACCATATATTTT. Translating gives CASSAGGSGNTIYF.

The CDR3 loop reads CASSQPSGLQYF. DNA of the CDR3: TGTGCCAGCAGCCAACCCTCCGGGTTGCAGTACTTC. The genes are TRBV3-1 (or the pseudogene TRBV3-2) and TRBJ2-7; D is unclear. Germline V gene data show CDR1 as LGHDT and CDR2 as YNNKEL (reference sequence). The V end lost 2 bases, the J end lost 9 bases, and 11 bases lay between the germline ends. This CDR3 is built from 12 residues.

This chain links TRBV7-2 with TRBJ1-1; tentative D call: TRBD1 (5 bases). The length of the CDR3 is 13 residues. The germline V gene encodes CDR1 SGHTA and CDR2 FQGNSA. Trimming cost V 2 bases and J 10 bases, with 14 bases left between them. CDR3 bases: TGTGCCAGCAGCTTATCGTTGCAGGGCGGAGCTTTCTTT. Its protein is CASSLSLQGGAFF.

The genes are TRBV19 and TRBJ2-4; 7 bases align to TRBD1. Looked up from germline, CDR1 is LNHDA and CDR2 is SQIVND (reference sequence). The V segment lost 5 bases and the J segment 5 bases; nucleotides outside the gene matches: 3. CDR3 size: 13 residues. Written as DNA, the CDR3 is TGTGCCAGTAGTCCCGACAGGGAAAACATTCAGTACTTC. The encoded protein is CASSPDRENIQYF.

The CDR3 DNA reads TGTGCCAGCTACGGGACTAGCGGGTCCCTCTCCTACGAGCAGTACTTC. It encodes CASYGTSGSLSYEQYF. V and J are TRBV27 and TRBJ2-7; 12 nucleotides align to TRBD2. V dropped 8 bases and J dropped 0; count of bases not matched to a gene: 8. Germline CDR1 is MNHEY and CDR2 is SMNVEV (reference sequence). The CDR3 spans 16 residues.

This chain connects TRBV18 to TRBJ1-2; D unclear. Per the germline V gene, CDR1 is KGHSH and CDR2 is LQKENI. Trimming stripped 2 bases from V and 5 bases from J, with 12 bases between. The CDR3 runs to 14 residues. CDR3 DNA sequence: TGTGCCAGCTCACCATTGGACGGGCCTTATGGCTACACCTTC. It specifies CASSPLDGPYGYTF.

V and J are TRBV19 and TRBJ1-5; D is perhaps TRBD1 (6 bases). From germline, CDR1 is LNHDA and CDR2 SQIVND (reference sequence). Trimming removed 2 bases at V and 5 bases at J, with 13 bases between. The CDR3 is 15 amino acids. The CDR3 DNA is TGTGCCAGTAGTATAACCACAGGGTCGGATCAGCCCCAGCATTTT. It specifies CASSITTGSDQPQHF.

This clone was recorded a few times. CDR3 protein: CASSRWDSNQETQYF. CDR3 nucleotides: TGTGCCAGCAGCCGCTGGGACAGCAACCAAGAGACCCAGTACTTC. The rearrangement uses TRBV7-7 and TRBJ2-5; 7 positions agree with TRBD1. CDR1 and CDR2 from the germline V gene are SSHAT and FNYEAQ (reference sequence). This CDR3 is 15 amino acids long. J gave up 0 bases and V 5 bases, and 6 bases lay outside the gene matches. Using reference TRBV7-7 and TRBJ2-5 for the parts outside the CDR3, the full variable domain is GAGVSQSPRYKVTKRGQDVTLRCDPISSHATLYWYQQALGQGPEFLTYFNYEAQPDKSGLPSDRFSAERPEGSISTLTIQRTEQRDSAMYRCASSRWDSNQETQYFGPGTRLLVL.

This chain connects TRBV9 to TRBJ1-6; D uncertain. With 0 bases removed from V and 5 bases from J, the gap between germline ends came to 12 bases. This CDR3 has 16 amino acids. The germline CDR1 and CDR2 sequences are SGDLS and YYNGEE. For the CDR3, the DNA is TGTGCCAGCAGCGTAGGAACAGCTTTTAATAATTCACCCCTCCACTTT. Translation: CASSVGTAFNNSPLHF.

V gene TRBV5-6 combines with J gene TRBJ1-6; 10 bases align to TRBD1. The CDR3 contains 18 residues. CDR1 SGHDT and CDR2 YYEEEE come from the germline V gene. The junction had 15 bases not matched to a gene; V was cut back by 4 bases and J by 8 bases. The CDR3 loop is CASSGGQGGSPLDSPLHF. For the CDR3, the DNA is TGTGCCAGCAGCGGAGGACAGGGGGGTAGTCCTTTGGATTCACCCCTCCACTTT.

V is TRBV6-4 and J is TRBJ1-1, with 9 bases lining up with TRBD1. In germline, CDR1 is MRHNA, CDR2 SNTAGT. The trim removed 8 bases at V and 3 bases at J, leaving 4 bases unmatched. The CDR3 is made up of 13 amino acids. The CDR3 loop is CASGRDRDTEAFF. CDR3 DNA: TGTGCCAGCGGCCGGGACAGGGACACTGAAGCTTTCTTT.

The CDR3 region has the DNA TGTGCCAGCAGTCGAGTCGGTGGGGCCAACGTCCTGACTTTC. It specifies CASSRVGGANVLTF. The chain links TRBV28 to TRBJ2-6; no reliable D call. There are 14 residues in the CDR3. Germline CDR1 MDHEN, CDR2 SYDVKM. The V end lost 5 bases, the J end lost 3 bases, and 8 bases lay between the germline ends. The whole variable domain, remainder taken from reference TRBV28 and TRBJ2-6, is DVKVTQSSRYLVKRTGEKVFLECVQDMDHENMFWYRQDPGLGLRLIYFSYDVKMKEKGDIPEGYSVSREKKERFSLILESASTNQTSMYLCASSRVGGANVLTFGAGSRLTVL.

The V and J genes are TRBV6-5 and TRBJ1-2; no firm D call. V lost 6 bases and J lost 4, with 18 bases in between. There are 15 residues in the CDR3. Per the germline V gene, CDR1 is MNHEY and CDR2 is SVGAGI. Here the CDR3 reads CASRPSLRAPYGYTF. In nucleotides, the CDR3 is TGTGCCAGCAGGCCCTCTCTCCGGGCACCCTATGGCTACACCTTC.

The CDR3 DNA sequence: TGTGCCAGCAGCTTAGGGCAGGGGAACACCGGGGAGCTGTTTTTT. Translation: CASSLGQGNTGELFF. The chain combines TRBV11-1 with TRBJ2-2; D is possibly TRBD1 (5 bases). With 1 base removed from V and 1 base from J, the gap between germline ends came to 7 bases. This CDR3 contains 15 residues. Germline CDR1 and CDR2: SGHAT and FQDESV (reference sequence).

The rearrangement uses TRBV7-9 and TRBJ1-6, with 7 bases aligning to TRBD1. CDR3 size: 14 residues. V shed 3 bases, J shed 7 bases, and the junction held 3 bases outside the gene matches. Per germline, CDR1 SEHNR and CDR2 FQNEAQ (reference sequence). Here the CDR3 reads CASSLGTENSPLHF. CDR3 nucleotides: TGTGCCAGCAGCTTGGGGACAGAGAATTCACCCCTCCACTTT.

This chain joins TRBV23-1 and TRBJ2-6; D not resolved. TRBV23-1 carries the ORF label, with uncertain function. Trimming pared 0 bases from V and 0 bases from J, leaving 12 bases between. This CDR3 comprises 18 residues. The CDR3 here is CASSQSRSWSSGANVLTF. For the CDR3, the DNA is TGCGCCAGCAGTCAATCTAGGTCATGGAGCTCTGGGGCCAACGTCCTGACTTTC.